This is a list of T cell receptor beta chains from one sample in a study of cytomegalovirus exposure and HLA in healthy donors. Method: immunoSEQ multiplex PCR; TCRdb's copy keeps in-frame clones and lacks some. The repertoire includes 110,000 to 150,000 clones, about 83% of them detected once, and roughly 1.4% sits in the top ten. Sample: PBMCs. The receptor set was obtained from a woman in her 30s in good health and CMV-seronegative. The CDR3 runs from the conserved cysteine through the conserved F or W. Fields, in order: D gene, J gene, clone size, V gene, CDR3 protein. A D gene is named only where the DNA matches it firmly. The size of a clone is reported for some rows only, either as once, few or many, or as a class for expanded clones.

>-|TRBJ1-5|-|TRBV10-3
CAITGDINQPQHF
>TRBD1|TRBJ2-2|many|TRBV4-3
CASSQDRDSANTGELFF
>-|TRBJ2-5|-|TRBV9
CASSVAPMYGETQYF
>-|TRBJ1-2|once|TRBV2
CASRYLSVYGYTF
>-|TRBJ1-2|few|TRBV18
CATPGPGTYGYTF
>-|TRBJ2-3|-|TRBV6-5
CASSSQGSTQYF
>TRBD1|TRBJ2-7|once|TRBV11-1
CASSSTGGPYEQYF
>TRBD1|TRBJ2-5|-|TRBV5-1
CASSPGTGAPGTQYF
>-|TRBJ1-1|few|TRBV18
CATAENTEAFF
>TRBD1|TRBJ1-2|-|TRBV28
CASSTIQGDYGYTF
>TRBD1|TRBJ1-1|-|TRBV10-3
CATRRGQGASLLNTEAFF
>-|TRBJ1-5|-|TRBV7-5
CARSYRRTGEFNQPQHF
>-|TRBJ2-1|-|TRBV7-2
CASSPGRDSLYNEQFF
>TRBD1|TRBJ1-6|-|TRBV27
CASSSGQGAASPLHF
>-|TRBJ2-7|once|TRBV28
CASTPDFGQRGPYYEQYF
>-|TRBJ2-7|-|TRBV5-1
CASRSQQDDDYEQYF
>-|TRBJ2-1|-|TRBV7-2
CASSLVGASYNEQFF
>-|TRBJ2-7|-|TRBV7-5
CASSLGGGIYEQYF
>-|TRBJ2-7|many|TRBV6-1
CASTGLYGYEQYF
>TRBD1|TRBJ2-7|-|TRBV10-3
CAISQGQSYEQYF
>TRBD1|TRBJ1-1|-|TRBV4-2
CASSQVMGQGGTEAFF
>-|TRBJ2-2|-|TRBV7-2
CASSYGGNTGELFF
>-|TRBJ1-5|-|TRBV7-3
CASSRGSNQPQHF
>TRBD1|TRBJ2-7|-|TRBV5-1
CASSLAGSIRDRFYEQYF
>TRBD1|TRBJ1-1|few|TRBV2
CASRERQGNTEAFF
>TRBD2|TRBJ2-3|-|TRBV11-2
CASSPLSGGAGDTQYF
>-|TRBJ1-6|-|TRBV5-1
CASSLAGGPRSYNSPLHF
>-|TRBJ1-2|-|TRBV4-1
CASSQDGLLGYTF
>TRBD2|TRBJ2-5|-|TRBV9
CASSVEASGGTQRQQETQYF
>-|TRBJ2-6|-|TRBV15
CATSRDASSGANVLTF
>TRBD1|TRBJ2-5|-|TRBV28
CASSSGQGETQYF
>TRBD1|TRBJ2-2|-|TRBV7-3
CASSLRQGAAGELFF